This T cell receptor (beta chain) was recorded in a study of T-cell memory formation after mild COVID-19. Study summary: Largely, TCR clusters stayed within a single donor. Regarding the study as a whole: Clones that got smaller from day 15 to 85 had even CD4/CD8, while clones growing later tipped toward CD4+. Clones which contracted sat mainly in CM and EM if CD4+, and in EMRA if CD8+.

The CDR3 extends over 15 amino acids. The V end was cut by 0 bases, the J end by 8 bases, with 14 bases between. CDR1 and CDR2 (germline): SGHRS, YFSETQ. Constant-segment primers and 5'RACE yielded cDNA libraries for TCR alpha and TCR beta, each carrying sample barcodes and UMIs. A single record per CDR3 protein comes from TCRdb applying MiXCR to the 5' RACE reads. The table shows roughly 250,000 distinct CDR3 sequences, with approximately 15% occurring only once. In this sample, this clonotype turned up a few times. Its antigen is still unknown. The sequenced sample was PBMCs or a T cell subset sorted from them (not recorded which). V gene TRBV5-1 combines with J gene TRBJ1-4; no clear D gene. The clonotype was recovered from a man aged 18 to 35 who had mild COVID-19 (a few samples of this study predate the infection). Cell type and time point are not known. As DNA, the CDR3 is TGCGCCAGCAGCTTGGGCGGACCTATCGGGGAAAAACTGTTTTTT. Translating it yields CASSLGGPIGEKLFF.